These T cell receptor beta chains were read from a single sample in a study of cytomegalovirus exposure and HLA in healthy donors. Method: immunoSEQ multiplex PCR; TCRdb's copy keeps in-frame clones and lacks some. The table includes over 150,000 clones, approximately 71% detected once. Sequencing was performed on PBMCs. These receptors were collected from a male donor in good health and CMV-seronegative. Both conserved end residues are part of each CDR3. A D gene is named only where the DNA matches it firmly. Size values are once, few and many counts, or a class for expanded clones, and some rows have none.

J | D | size | V | CDR3 | DNA
TRBJ1-5 | TRBD1 | . | TRBV6-6 | CASSTGGAGNQPQHF | TGTGCCAGCAGCACAGGGGGCGCGGGCAATCAGCCCCAGCATTTT
TRBJ2-3 | . | . | TRBV7-9 | CASSSSTIDTQYF | TGTGCCAGCAGCTCATCTACGATAGATACGCAGTATTTT
TRBJ2-1 | TRBD2 | . | TRBV27 | CASTRWSGGNNEQFF | TGTGCCAGCACTAGATGGAGCGGGGGTAACAATGAGCAGTTCTTC
TRBJ1-5 | TRBD1 | . | TRBV5-1 | CASSSGQGQQPQHF | TGCGCCAGCAGCTCCGGACAGGGTCAACAGCCCCAGCATTTT
TRBJ2-7 | . | . | TRBV5-1 | CASSLEPKTYEQYF | TGCGCCAGCAGCTTGGAACCGAAAACCTACGAGCAGTACTTC
TRBJ2-1 | TRBD1 | . | TRBV7-7 | CASSSSQGSSNEQFF | TGTGCCAGCAGCTCTTCACAGGGGTCGAGCAATGAGCAGTTCTTC
TRBJ2-7 | TRBD1 | . | TRBV29-1 | CSIRQDRDSEQYF | TGCAGCATCCGTCAGGACAGGGACTCCGAGCAGTACTTC
TRBJ2-7 | . | . | TRBV25-1 | CASRQGSSYEQYF | TGTGCCAGTCGCCAGGGAAGCAGCTACGAGCAGTACTTC
TRBJ2-1 | . | . | TRBV5-1 | CASSLSARNEQFF | TGCGCCAGCAGCTTGTCGGCCAGGAATGAGCAGTTCTTC
TRBJ2-7 | . | . | TRBV6-6 | CASSYSERQYF | TGTGCCAGCAGTTACTCTGAGCGGCAGTACTTC
TRBJ2-7 | . | few | TRBV7-2 | CASSLQISYEQYF | TGTGCCAGCAGCTTACAGATCTCCTACGAGCAGTACTTC